This T cell receptor (beta chain) was found in a study of human T cells and chemical hapten exposure. Study-level background: Alopecia areata, totalis or universalis affected patients, mainly female.

The sample holds a few counts of this clonotype. Its antigen remains unidentified. Points from the study as a whole: Compared to controls, expanded TCRs made significantly more large clusters of similar CDR3s.

As to time point: patch test 1, 2 weeks after DPC sensitization. As for treatment: therapeutic diphenylcyclopropenone sensitization with weekly scalp DPC. Total RNA was isolated from unfractionated whole blood. TCRdb called the RACE reads again in MiXCR, with one record for every CDR3 protein. The sample shows about 120,000 distinct CDR3 sequences, around 15% of them seen only once. With 7 bases removed from V and 5 bases from J, the gap between germline ends came to 23 bases. The CDR3 length is 16 residues. The source is a young man with alopecia areata. Some clones in this sample may be carry-over from other donors' samples. Sequenced here: whole blood, sampled in connection with sensitization to the hapten diphenylcyclopropenone (DPC). The V gene is TRBV12-3 or TRBV12-4, the J gene TRBJ1-1; D is possibly TRBD1 (5 bases). The CDR3 loop reads CASTKRWRQRGTEAFF. As DNA, the CDR3 is TGTGCCAGCACTAAGAGATGGAGACAGCGAGGGACTGAAGCTTTCTTT.